Sequencing of this T cell receptor (beta chain) was carried out in a study of neurological immune-mediated disorders. Turning to the study itself: Multiple sclerosis patients numbered around 34, of whom around 31 were relapsing-remitting and 3 secondary progressive.

This clonotype was detected a few times. Its antigen is currently unknown. This CDR3 spans 14 amino acids. Trimming removed 0 bases from V and 5 bases from J; junction bases left unmatched: 4. CDR1 is LGHNT and CDR2 is FRNRAP in the germline V gene. Synthesis of cDNA used 5'RACE (with 10-nucleotide random UMIs). TCRdb reanalysed the 5' RACE reads using MiXCR and keeps one entry per CDR3 protein. The repertoire holds some 70,000 distinct CDR3 sequences, 3.5% to 5% seen once, with approximately 7% in the top ten. Regarding the study as a whole: Phylogenetically, 18 of 34 multiple sclerosis patients' repertoires fell into one related-CDR3 cluster, a possible signature.

2 million unsorted PBMCs were stored in RNAlater at -80 °C before RNA extraction. V is TRBV12-5 and J is TRBJ2-7, with 7 positions matching TRBD2. This TCR derives from a man aged 25-40 years with multiple sclerosis. The sequenced sample was PBMCs. The CDR3 protein is CASGLVHRGDEQYF. CDR3 nucleotide sequence: TGTGCTAGTGGTTTGGTACATCGGGGGGACGAGCAGTACTTC.